These 20 T cell receptor beta chains originate from one sample sequenced in a study of CD8+ T cells in alopecia areata. Treatment denoted: oral pan-JAK inhibitor, 5-10 mg twice daily. cDNA serving as the sequencing template came from extracted, reverse transcribed RNA. Assay: immunoSEQ multiplex PCR; the TCRdb copy retains only in-frame clones and omits some. The table lists some 58,000 clones, around 42% of them singletons. Source: CD8+ T cells sorted from blood, taken around week 36, from a patient treated with tofacitinib. The receptor set was obtained from a human donor with alopecia areata.

This sequence joins TRBV6-5 and TRBJ2-7, with 7 nucleotides matching TRBD1. CDR1 is MNHEY and CDR2 is SVGAGI in the germline V gene. The CDR3 is made up of 13 amino acids. V was clipped by 3 bases and J by 3 bases; unmatched bases: 2. This chain's CDR3 is CASSYRQGYEQYF. The DNA of the CDR3 is TGTGCCAGCAGTTATCGACAGGGCTACGAGCAGTACTTC.

In this sample, this clone turned up a few times. V and J are TRBV4-1 and TRBJ1-2; D is ambiguous. This CDR3 is built from 15 residues. CDR1 and CDR2 from the germline V gene are MGHRA and YSYEKL. V was pared by 0 bases and J by 2 bases, with 10 bases between. CDR3 amino acids: CASSQDLGQNYGYTF. CDR3 bases: TGCGCCAGCAGCCAAGATCTGGGCCAAAACTATGGCTACACCTTC.

This clone was seen more than once but under ten times. This chain joins TRBV29-1 and TRBJ1-2; TRBD1 is a possible D gene (5 bases). The V end lost 8 bases, the J end lost 6 bases, and 19 bases lay between the germline ends. Germline V lookup: CDR1 SQVTM, CDR2 ANQGSEA. The CDR3 covers 13 residues. The CDR3 spells CSSSGGVTNGYTF. The CDR3 DNA sequence: TGCAGCTCCTCCGGGGGGGTGACAAATGGCTACACCTTC.

The chain couples TRBV7-8 to TRBJ2-1; 9 nucleotides align to TRBD2. The V gene's germline CDR1 is SGHVS and CDR2 FQNEAQ. V shed 2 bases and J 8 bases; nucleotides not matched to a gene: 7. The CDR3 runs to 15 residues. In DNA, the CDR3 is TGTGCCAGCAGCTTATCACAAGCGGGAGGCTATGAGCAGTTCTTC. It specifies CASSLSQAGGYEQFF.

The CDR3 nucleotides read TGTGCCAGCAGCTTAGGGTGGGAGACCCAGTACTTC. The encoded protein is CASSLGWETQYF. The rearrangement links TRBV7-9 to TRBJ2-5; no definite D call. V was clipped by 1 base and J by 5 bases, with 5 bases between them. This CDR3 has 12 amino acids. Per germline, CDR1 SEHNR and CDR2 FQNEAQ (reference sequence).

This chain joins TRBV29-1 and TRBJ2-7; the match to TRBD1 covers 10 bases. The CDR3 has 16 residues. CDR1 is SQVTM and CDR2 is ANQGSEA in the germline V gene. V was clipped by 4 bases and J by 2 bases; unmatched bases: 11. The CDR3: CSVVLSWDRGTYEQYF. In DNA, the CDR3 is TGCAGCGTTGTTTTATCTTGGGACAGGGGCACCTACGAGCAGTACTTC.

This clone turned up a few times. The rearrangement links TRBV6-1 to TRBJ2-7; D is unclear. This CDR3 comprises 15 residues. V gave up 5 bases and J gave up 3 bases, with 17 bases separating them. CDR1 is MNHNS, CDR2 SASEGT, per germline. The CDR3 sequence: CASSPDGQPYYEQYF. CDR3 DNA sequence: TGTGCCAGCAGTCCGGACGGCCAGCCCTACTACGAGCAGTACTTC.

This rearrangement joins TRBV6-5 to TRBJ2-7, with 10 bases that match TRBD1. The CDR3 totals 15 residues. Germline V gene lookup returns CDR1 MNHEY and CDR2 SVGAGI. The trim removed 5 bases at V and 3 bases at J, leaving 7 bases unmatched. The chain's CDR3 is CASSPPGQGFYEQYF. CDR3 sequence (DNA): TGTGCCAGCAGTCCCCCGGGACAGGGGTTCTACGAGCAGTACTTC.

The rearrangement joins TRBV19 to TRBJ1-2; D call uncertain. V lost 3 bases and J lost 2, with 7 bases in between. The CDR3 contains 13 residues. The germline V gene has CDR1 LNHDA and CDR2 SQIVND (reference sequence). CDR3 coding DNA: TGTGCCAGTAGTATTCAACGGAACTATGGCTACACCTTC. This gives the protein CASSIQRNYGYTF.

There are a few counts of this clone. V and J are TRBV5-1 and TRBJ1-2; maybe TRBD1 (5 bases). The CDR3 consists of 14 residues. V lost 3 bases and J 1 base, leaving 10 bases between the germline ends. Germline loops: CDR1 SGHRS, CDR2 YFSETQ. The CDR3 sequence: CASSSGTDNYGYTF. The CDR3 bases are TGCGCCAGCAGCTCCGGGACCGATAACTATGGCTACACCTTC.

This rearrangement joins TRBV27 to TRBJ2-5; D uncertain. The CDR3 sequence is 15 residues long. The germline V and J ends were trimmed by 3 bases and 3 bases, with 14 bases remaining between them. The germline gives CDR1 MNHEY, CDR2 SMNVEV (reference sequence). Here the CDR3 reads CASSFLARGKETQYF. Here the CDR3 DNA reads TGTGCCAGCAGTTTCCTCGCGCGTGGGAAAGAGACCCAGTACTTC.

The rearrangement links TRBV7-8 to TRBJ2-3; 7 bases are a match to TRBD2. This CDR3 is built from 17 residues. The germline gives CDR1 SGHVS, CDR2 FQNEAQ. The junction had 11 bases not matched to a gene; V was cut back by 4 bases and J by 1 base. This CDR3 is CASSWGSSGGRTDTQYF. CDR3 bases: TGTGCCAGCAGCTGGGGGTCTAGCGGTGGTCGCACAGATACGCAGTATTTT.

V is TRBV29-1 and J is TRBJ2-1, with 8 positions matching TRBD2. Unmatched junction bases numbered 13, after V lost 4 bases and J lost 8 bases. Germline values: CDR1 SQVTM, CDR2 ANQGSEA. The CDR3 loop spans 15 amino acids. The CDR3 reads CSVAGTSVRADEQFF. CDR3 bases: TGCAGCGTTGCCGGGACTAGTGTACGGGCGGATGAGCAGTTCTTC.

The CDR3 spells CSVEVRRSVNEQFF. CDR3 sequence (DNA): TGCAGCGTTGAAGTGAGACGCAGTGTTAATGAGCAGTTCTTC. The V and J genes are TRBV29-1 and TRBJ2-1; D remains unclear. CDR1 and CDR2 from the germline V gene are SQVTM and ANQGSEA. The CDR3 has 14 amino acids. V lost 1 base and J lost 7, with 14 bases in between.

The chain couples TRBV30 to TRBJ2-7, with 10 bases aligning to TRBD1. CDR1 and CDR2 (germline): GTSNPN, SVGIG (reference sequence). With V trimmed by 5 bases and J by 7 bases, 8 bases remained unmatched. The CDR3 contains 13 residues. CDR3 protein: CAWGTGDYGEQYF. The CDR3 bases are TGTGCCTGGGGGACAGGGGACTATGGGGAGCAGTACTTC.

This clone was observed a handful of times. V gene TRBV27 combines with J gene TRBJ2-7; tentatively, D is TRBD1 or TRBD2 (5 bases each). The CDR3 loop spans 11 amino acids. V was trimmed by 7 bases and J by 6 bases, leaving 10 bases between them. The germline V gene encodes CDR1 MNHEY and CDR2 SMNVEV (reference sequence). In nucleotides, the CDR3 is TGTGCCAGCACGAGGGGTGGCGAGCAGTACTTC. Its translation is CASTRGGEQYF.

The chain joins TRBV5-6 to TRBJ2-7, with 9 bases that match TRBD1. From germline, CDR1 is SGHDT and CDR2 YYEEEE. The CDR3 totals 16 residues. Trimming removed 0 bases from V and 2 bases from J; junction bases left unmatched: 6. CDR3 protein: CASSLARDRVTYEQYF. The DNA of the CDR3 is TGTGCCAGCAGCTTGGCCCGGGACAGGGTGACCTACGAGCAGTACTTC.

V and J are TRBV5-1 and TRBJ2-7, with 7 bases identical to TRBD1. Germline CDR1 and CDR2: SGHRS and YFSETQ. The CDR3 length is 14 residues. The J segment lost 5 bases and the V segment lost 4 bases, leaving 9 bases of the junction unmatched. The CDR3, as DNA: TGCGCCAGCAGCCCCGACAGGGAACTCAACGAGCAGTACTTC. Its translation is CASSPDRELNEQYF.

The chain recombines TRBV30 with TRBJ2-5; possibly TRBD1 for D (6 bases). Per the germline V gene, CDR1 is GTSNPN and CDR2 is SVGIG (reference sequence). The CDR3 length is 13 residues. With 0 bases removed from V and 5 bases from J, the gap between germline ends came to 10 bases. The CDR3 sequence: CAWSVWGLETQYF. CDR3 nucleotides: TGTGCCTGGAGTGTATGGGGGCTTGAGACCCAGTACTTC.

This clone has only a few counts. The gene calls are TRBV5-1 and TRBJ1-2, with no clear D. Trimming cost V 4 bases and J 2 bases, with 12 bases left between them. Germline V lookup: CDR1 SGHRS, CDR2 YFSETQ. This CDR3 is 14 amino acids long. CDR3 region: CASSLGIVNYGYTF. The CDR3, as DNA: TGCGCCAGCAGCCTCGGAATTGTGAACTATGGCTACACCTTC.